The rows below give T cell receptor beta chains drawn from one sample of a study of shared clonotypes between healthy human individuals. TCRdb keeps only in-frame clones here, not all; method: immunoSEQ multiplex PCR. The table lists around 510,000 clones, about 96% of them singletons, with approximately 0.06% in the top ten. The specimen was naive CD4+ T cells sorted from blood. The receptors originated from a woman in her twenties or thirties in good health. The CDR3 runs from the conserved cysteine through the conserved F or W. The order of the fields is CDR3 protein, CDR3 DNA, V gene, clone size, J gene, D gene. A D gene is named only where the DNA matches it firmly. Clone size is stated in some rows and not others, as once, few, many or a class when expanded.

CASSLALVSNEQFF	TGTGCCAGCAGCTTAGCGCTGGTTAGCAATGAGCAGTTCTTC	TRBV7-7	.	TRBJ2-1	.
CAWKGSGETQYF	TGTGCCTGGAAAGGTAGCGGGGAGACCCAGTACTTC	TRBV30	.	TRBJ2-5	TRBD2
CASSYLSGRALQTQYF	TGTGCCAGCAGCTACCTTAGCGGGAGGGCCTTGCAGACCCAGTACTTC	TRBV5-4	.	TRBJ2-5	TRBD2
CASSLEGSDTEAFF	TGCGCCAGCAGCTTGGAGGGTTCCGACACTGAAGCTTTCTTT	TRBV5-1	.	TRBJ1-1	.
CASSPLAGGYNEQFF	TGTGCCAGCAGCCCGCTAGCGGGAGGGTACAATGAGCAGTTCTTC	TRBV27	.	TRBJ2-1	TRBD2
CASSLGGTRQPQHF	TGTGCCAGCAGTTTAGGGGGTACTAGGCAGCCCCAGCATTTT	TRBV28	.	TRBJ1-5	.
CASSSGPGDEQFF	TGTGCCAGCAGTTCCGGACCGGGGGATGAGCAGTTCTTC	TRBV28	.	TRBJ2-1	.
CASSLALVVDRNTEAFF	TGTGCCAGCAGCTTAGCGCTGGTCGTGGATCGGAACACTGAAGCTTTCTTT	TRBV7-8	.	TRBJ1-1	.
CASSPPAKRATEAFF	TGTGCCAGCTCACCACCGGCAAAGAGGGCAACTGAAGCTTTCTTT	TRBV18	.	TRBJ1-1	.
CATSGGTDSVF	TGTGCCACCTCAGGAGGGACAGACAGCGTTTTT	TRBV6-4	.	TRBJ1-4	TRBD1
CASQVERNTGELFF	TGTGCCAGTCAGGTGGAGCGGAACACCGGGGAGCTGTTTTTT	TRBV28	.	TRBJ2-2	.
CASRPTGGRVQPQHF	TGTGCCAGCAGACCAACCGGGGGGCGAGTACAGCCCCAGCATTTT	TRBV28	.	TRBJ1-5	.
CASSLLGGDEQYF	TGCGCCAGCAGCTTGCTGGGGGGCGACGAGCAGTACTTC	TRBV5-1	.	TRBJ2-7	.
CASRKQGSSYEQYF	TGTGCCAGCAGGAAACAGGGTAGCTCCTACGAGCAGTACTTC	TRBV6-1	.	TRBJ2-7	.
CASSPTAGGADTQYF	TGTGCCAGCTCACCAACCGCAGGGGGCGCAGATACGCAGTATTTT	TRBV18	.	TRBJ2-3	TRBD1
CASSFSRGQPQHF	TGTGCCAGCAGTTTTAGTAGGGGGCAGCCCCAGCATTTT	TRBV27	once	TRBJ1-5	.
CAWTWWRAGNTIYF	TGTGCCTGGACCTGGTGGCGGGCTGGAAACACCATATATTTT	TRBV30	.	TRBJ1-3	.
CASSQGSGRGPGEQYF	TGCGCCAGCAGCCAAGGGTCTGGCAGGGGGCCTGGGGAGCAGTACTTC	TRBV4-1	.	TRBJ2-7	TRBD1
CASSGLAGGAYEQYF	TGTGCCAGCAGCGGCCTAGCGGGAGGGGCCTACGAGCAGTACTTC	TRBV5-6	.	TRBJ2-7	TRBD2
CASNTQGSGEKLFF	TGTGCCAGCAATACCCAGGGGAGCGGGGAAAAACTGTTTTTT	TRBV28	few	TRBJ1-4	.
CASSLVGGDQPQHF	TGTGCCAGCAGTTTAGTGGGGGGAGATCAGCCCCAGCATTTT	TRBV27	.	TRBJ1-5	.
CASSQGVDRLNTEAFF	TGCGCCAGCAGCCAAGGGGTCGACAGGTTGAACACTGAAGCTTTCTTT	TRBV4-1	.	TRBJ1-1	.
CASSGYYEQYF	TGTGCCAGCAGTGGTTACTACGAGCAGTACTTC	TRBV2	.	TRBJ2-7	.
CASSFFTGLELGNEQFF	TGTGCCAGCAGCTTTTTTACCGGACTAGAGCTGGGCAATGAGCAGTTCTTC	TRBV7-9	.	TRBJ2-1	TRBD2
CASKKSRLGRDITNYGYTF	TGTGCCAGTAAAAAATCCCGGTTAGGTCGGGACATAACTAACTATGGCTACACCTTC	TRBV19	.	TRBJ1-2	.
CASSERGRGTYNEQFF	TGTGCCAGCAGTGAACGGGGCAGGGGGACCTACAATGAGCAGTTCTTC	TRBV6-1	.	TRBJ2-1	TRBD1
CASSPGQDYGYTF	TGTGCCAGCAGCCCGGGACAGGACTATGGCTACACCTTC	TRBV11-2	.	TRBJ1-2	TRBD1
CASSPQGQGVDEQFF	TGTGCCAGCTCACCACAGGGACAGGGTGTAGATGAGCAGTTCTTC	TRBV18	.	TRBJ2-1	TRBD1
CASISQEGTEAFF	TGCGCCAGCATCTCACAAGAGGGGACTGAAGCTTTCTTT	TRBV10-2	few	TRBJ1-1	.
CASSLTITSKVYEQYF	TGTGCCAGCAGTCTAACGATTACTAGTAAGGTCTACGAGCAGTACTTC	TRBV27	.	TRBJ2-7	.
CASSPRRGAYEQYF	TGTGCCAGCTCACCAAGGAGAGGGGCCTACGAGCAGTACTTC	TRBV18	.	TRBJ2-7	.
CASSLIREGRYYGYTF	TGTGCCAGCAGTTTAATCCGAGAGGGCCGTTACTATGGCTACACCTTC	TRBV27	.	TRBJ1-2	.
CASSLLWNTGELFF	TGTGCCAGCAGCTTATTGTGGAACACCGGGGAGCTGTTTTTT	TRBV7-7	.	TRBJ2-2	.
CASSRAQNQPQHF	TGTGCCAGCAGCCGCGCCCAGAATCAGCCCCAGCATTTT	TRBV27	.	TRBJ1-5	.
CASSHGTGNGEQFF	TGTGCCAGCAGTCACGGGACAGGGAATGGTGAGCAGTTCTTC	TRBV27	.	TRBJ2-1	TRBD1
CASSPQTSGVSNEQYF	TGTGCCAGCAGCCCGCAGACTAGCGGTGTATCTAACGAGCAGTACTTC	TRBV9	.	TRBJ2-7	TRBD2
CASSLVRGFSYNEQFF	TGTGCCAGCAGCTTAGTGCGGGGGTTCTCCTACAATGAGCAGTTCTTC	TRBV7-9	once	TRBJ2-1	TRBD2
CASSELRGETQYF	TGTGCCAGCAGTGAACTGCGGGGGGAGACCCAGTACTTC	TRBV2	.	TRBJ2-5	TRBD2
CASSLVGGPGNTIYF	TGTGCCAGCAGCTTAGTTGGGGGTCCTGGAAACACCATATATTTT	TRBV7-8	.	TRBJ1-3	.
CASSQRQGDSGANVLTF	TGCGCCAGCAGTCAGAGGCAGGGCGACTCTGGGGCCAACGTCCTGACTTTC	TRBV23-1	.	TRBJ2-6	.
CASPAATDKKLNTEAFF	TGCGCCAGCCCGGCCGCGACAGACAAAAAACTGAACACTGAAGCTTTCTTT	TRBV10-2	.	TRBJ1-1	.
CASSQGGWPWEKLFF	TGCGCCAGCAGCCAAGGTGGTTGGCCTTGGGAAAAACTGTTTTTT	TRBV4-1	.	TRBJ1-4	.
CASSDTGGRTQYF	TGTGCCAGCAGCGACACAGGGGGCCGAACGCAGTATTTT	TRBV6-5	.	TRBJ2-3	TRBD1
CASSPGKMTYEQYF	TGTGCCAGCAGCCCCGGGAAGATGACCTACGAGCAGTACTTC	TRBV28	.	TRBJ2-7	.
CASSLLPGGNTEAFF	TGCGCCAGCAGCTTGTTGCCAGGAGGAAACACTGAAGCTTTCTTT	TRBV5-1	.	TRBJ1-1	.
CASSRNRVSGANVLTF	TGTGCCAGCAGCCGCAACAGGGTATCGGGGGCCAACGTCCTGACTTTC	TRBV5-6	few	TRBJ2-6	.
CASSPSLGQYF	TGTGCCAGCAGCCCCTCTCTTGGGCAGTACTTC	TRBV7-2	.	TRBJ2-5	.